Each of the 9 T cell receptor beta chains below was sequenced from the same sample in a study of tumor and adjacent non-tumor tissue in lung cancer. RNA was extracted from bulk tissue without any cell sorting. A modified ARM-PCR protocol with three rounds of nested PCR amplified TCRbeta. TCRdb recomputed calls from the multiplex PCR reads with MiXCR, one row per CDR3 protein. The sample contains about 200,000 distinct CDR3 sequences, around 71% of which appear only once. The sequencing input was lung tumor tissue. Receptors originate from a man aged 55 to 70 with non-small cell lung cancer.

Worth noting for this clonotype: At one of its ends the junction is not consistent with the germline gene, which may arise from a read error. This CDR3 is CASSPPRQTSYKQYF. Written as DNA, the CDR3 is TGTGCTAGCAGTCCCCCCCGACAGACATCCTACAAGCAGTACTTC. This rearrangement joins TRBV6-2 or TRBV6-3 to TRBJ2-7; tentatively, D is TRBD1 (5 bases). Looked up from germline, CDR1 is MNHEY and CDR2 is SVGEGT. This CDR3 region has 15 residues.

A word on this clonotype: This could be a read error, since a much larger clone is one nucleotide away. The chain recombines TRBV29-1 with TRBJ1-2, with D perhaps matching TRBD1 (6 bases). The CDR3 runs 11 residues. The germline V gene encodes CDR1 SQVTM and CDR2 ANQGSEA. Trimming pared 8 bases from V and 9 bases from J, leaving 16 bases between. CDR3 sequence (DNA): TGCAGCATAAACCCGGGGGGCTGCTACACCTTC. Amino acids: CSINPGGCYTF.

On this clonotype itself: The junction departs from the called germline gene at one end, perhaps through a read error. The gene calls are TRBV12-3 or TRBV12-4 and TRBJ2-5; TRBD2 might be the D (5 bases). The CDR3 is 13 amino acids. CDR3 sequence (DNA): TGTGCCAACAGTCAGGACTGGACTGGGCCCCAGTACTTC. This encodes CANSQDWTGPQYF.

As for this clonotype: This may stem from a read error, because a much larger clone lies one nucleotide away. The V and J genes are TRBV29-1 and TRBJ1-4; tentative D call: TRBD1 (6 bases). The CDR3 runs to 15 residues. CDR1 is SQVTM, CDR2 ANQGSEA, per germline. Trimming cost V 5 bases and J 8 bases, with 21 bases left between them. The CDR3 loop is CSVQPSSGRGEKLFF. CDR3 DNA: TGCAGCGTTCAACCCTCCAGTGGAAGGGGGGAAAAACTGTTTTTT.

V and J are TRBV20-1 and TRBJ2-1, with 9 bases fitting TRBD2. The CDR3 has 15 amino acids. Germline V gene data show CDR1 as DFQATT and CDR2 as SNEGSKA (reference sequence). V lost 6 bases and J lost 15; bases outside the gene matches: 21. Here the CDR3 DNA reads TGCAGTGCAAAGGGACTAGCTACGGTCCACAATGAGTGGTTCTTC. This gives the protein CSAKGLATVHNEWFF.

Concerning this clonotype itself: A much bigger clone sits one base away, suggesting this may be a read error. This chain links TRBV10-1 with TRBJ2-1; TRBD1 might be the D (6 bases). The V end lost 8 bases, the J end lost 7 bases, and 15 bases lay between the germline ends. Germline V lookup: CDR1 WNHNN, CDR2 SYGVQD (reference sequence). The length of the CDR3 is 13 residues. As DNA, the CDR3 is TGCGCCAGCGAGACAGGTGATTGGAATGAGCAGTTCTTC. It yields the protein CASETGDWNEQFF.

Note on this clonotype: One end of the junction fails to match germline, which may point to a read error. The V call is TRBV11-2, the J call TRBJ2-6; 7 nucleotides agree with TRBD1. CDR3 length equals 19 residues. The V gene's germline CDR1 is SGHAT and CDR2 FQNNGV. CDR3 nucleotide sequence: TGTGCCAGCAGATTAGTTCCAAAGGACAGGCCCTCTGGGGCCAATGTCCTGGCTTTC. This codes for CASRLVPKDRPSGANVLAF.

Here the CDR3 DNA reads TGCAGTGCTAGAGTGGTGGGATTGACAGATACGCAGTATTTT. Translating gives CSARVVGLTDTQYF. The J gene is TRBJ2-3, the V gene TRBV20-1; D is uncertain. V lost 1 base and J 3 bases, leaving 11 bases between the germline ends. The CDR3 has 14 amino acids. CDR1 and CDR2 from the germline V gene are DFQATT and SNEGSKA (reference sequence).

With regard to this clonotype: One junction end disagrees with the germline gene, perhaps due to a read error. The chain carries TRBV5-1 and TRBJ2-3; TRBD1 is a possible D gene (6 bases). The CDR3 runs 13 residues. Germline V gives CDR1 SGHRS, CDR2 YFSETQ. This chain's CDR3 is CASRDRTTDTQFF. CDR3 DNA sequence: TGCGCCAGCAGAGACAGGACCACAGATACGCAGTTTTTT.